This entry concerns a single T cell receptor (beta chain). Its antigen is still unknown. It was with 60 Vbeta and 13 Jbeta primers that the PCR ran. Sequencing was performed with immunoSEQ multiplex PCR; in TCRdb, only in-frame clones are kept and a portion is missing. The sample includes some 95,000 clones, around four fifths seen only once; the top ten take less than 9.5%. CDR1 is MNHEY and CDR2 is SVGAGI in the germline V gene. The CDR3 consists of 13 residues. Trimming left V 5 bases short and J 8 bases short, with 15 bases between. This entry belongs to a study of cytomegalovirus exposure and HLA in healthy donors. Study-wide context: About 200 million T cells yielded some 120 million unique TCR beta sequences in earlier analysis. Early on, a data release was issued that held 80 million or so unique TCRs from HLA-typed donors. Whole-study results and caveats: Highly shared sequence variants in one cluster were likely a sequencing artifact. There were under 200 TCR beta chains listed as cytomegalovirus-associated.

The receptor was derived from a man in his fifties in good health and CMV-seropositive. V gene TRBV6-5 combines with J gene TRBJ1-2, with D perhaps matching TRBD1 (6 bases). The sequencing sample was made of PBMCs. The chain's CDR3 is CASSEPGVRGYTF. CDR3 DNA: TGTGCCAGCAGTGAACCAGGGGTTAGGGGCTACACCTTC.